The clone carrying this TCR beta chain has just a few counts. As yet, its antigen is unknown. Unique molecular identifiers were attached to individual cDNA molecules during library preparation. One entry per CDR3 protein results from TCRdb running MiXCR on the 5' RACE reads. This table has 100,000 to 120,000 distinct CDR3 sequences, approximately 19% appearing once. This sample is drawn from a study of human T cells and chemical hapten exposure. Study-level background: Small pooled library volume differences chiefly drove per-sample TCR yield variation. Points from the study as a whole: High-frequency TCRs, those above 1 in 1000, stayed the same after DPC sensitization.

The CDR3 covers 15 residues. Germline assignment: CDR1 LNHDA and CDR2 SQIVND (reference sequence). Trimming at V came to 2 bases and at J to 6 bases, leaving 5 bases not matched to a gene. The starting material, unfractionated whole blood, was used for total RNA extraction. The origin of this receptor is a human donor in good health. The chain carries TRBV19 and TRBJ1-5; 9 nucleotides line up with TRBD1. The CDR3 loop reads CASSIWGTGLQPQHF. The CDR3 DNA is TGTGCCAGTAGTATATGGGGGACAGGGCTTCAGCCCCAGCATTTT.